This T cell receptor beta chain originates from a study of shared clonotypes between healthy human individuals. Clones were read by immunoSEQ multiplex PCR, and TCRdb kept only the in-frame ones, dropping some. This table holds more than 1,200,000 clones, 97% to 99% found once. Germline assignment: CDR1 SGHDT and CDR2 YYEEEE. Trimming took off 0 bases at V and 6 bases at J, with 16 bases between the two ends. This CDR3 is 16 amino acids long. Overall study findings and caveats: Compared with memory subsets, naive subsets generally had larger estimated richness.

Comment on this clone: Antigen unknown.

The V and J genes are TRBV5-6 and TRBJ2-1; D may be TRBD2 (6 bases). Sequencing was done on a sample of naive CD4+ T cells sorted from blood. Subset specified: CD45RA+ positively selected. This receptor was taken from a man under 40 in good health. CDR3 region: CASSLGRDPAPNEQFF. For the CDR3, the DNA is TGTGCCAGCAGCTTGGGGCGGGACCCGGCCCCCAATGAGCAGTTCTTC.